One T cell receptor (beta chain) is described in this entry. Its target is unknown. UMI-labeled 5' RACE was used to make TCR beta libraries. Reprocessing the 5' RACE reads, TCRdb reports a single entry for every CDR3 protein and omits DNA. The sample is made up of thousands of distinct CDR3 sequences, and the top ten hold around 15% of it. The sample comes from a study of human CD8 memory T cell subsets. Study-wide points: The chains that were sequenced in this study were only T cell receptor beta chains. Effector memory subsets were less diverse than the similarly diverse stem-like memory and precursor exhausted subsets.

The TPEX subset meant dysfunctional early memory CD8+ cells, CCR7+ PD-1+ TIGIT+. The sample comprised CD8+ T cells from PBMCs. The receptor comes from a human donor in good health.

CDR3 residues: CASSLVSGPSYEQYF. This chain uses TRBV11-1 with TRBJ2-7; the TRBD1 assignment by TCRdb is unverifiable without DNA. This CDR3 contains 15 residues. Germline CDR1 is SGHAT and CDR2 is FQDESV (reference sequence).